The 12 T cell receptor beta chains below were found in one sample sequenced in a study of T-cell reconstitution after alpha-beta-depleted transplantation in children. Preparation of the TCRbeta library was carried out with unique molecular identifiers. TCRdb fed the PCR reads into MiXCR, producing one record per CDR3 protein. The sample includes under 750,000 distinct CDR3 sequences, 23% of them seen just once. Sequences were derived from PBMCs, mostly from graft donor cells, sampled 360 days after TCRalphabeta/CD19-depleted stem cell transplant. All receptors come from a boy in the first two years of life who had a stem cell transplant for acute myeloid leukemia, so the T cells may come from the graft donor.

This chain joins TRBV7-2 and TRBJ1-2; D gene uncertain. This CDR3 spans 15 amino acids. The germline V and J ends were trimmed by 4 bases and 4 bases, with 16 bases remaining between them. Germline V lookup: CDR1 SGHTA, CDR2 FQGNSA. The CDR3 is CASSSGGRGLYGYTF. CDR3 sequence (DNA): TGTGCCAGCAGCTCGGGAGGAAGAGGGCTCTATGGCTACACCTTC.

The CDR3 reads CASGLTPALRTDTQYF. For the CDR3, the DNA is TGTGCTAGTGGTTTGACCCCCGCCTTACGCACAGATACGCAGTATTTT. The V and J genes are TRBV12-5 and TRBJ2-3, with D unresolved. Germline CDR1 and CDR2: LGHNT and FRNRAP. CDR3 length: 16 amino acids. Trimming took 2 bases from V and 1 from J, leaving 13 bases between them.

The chain employs TRBV4-3 and TRBJ2-7; D unclear. The CDR3 covers 14 residues. Between the trimmed V and J ends, which lost 4 bases and 2 bases, there was a span of 12 bases. CDR1 LGHNA and CDR2 YSLEER come from the germline V gene. DNA for the CDR3: TGCGCCAGCAGCCTCACCGCTCCCGCCTACGAGCAGTACTTC. It codes for CASSLTAPAYEQYF.

This clonotype was recorded at least ten times. This chain joins TRBV20-1 and TRBJ2-7; a weak D match, TRBD1 (5 bases). The germline CDR1 and CDR2 sequences are DFQATT and SNEGSKA (reference sequence). This CDR3 has 12 amino acids. With 5 bases removed from V and 2 bases from J, the gap between germline ends came to 10 bases. The CDR3 sequence is CSAHRPPYEQYV. As DNA, the CDR3 is TGCAGTGCTCACAGGCCACCCTACGAGCAGTACGTC.

The sample holds many counts of this clonotype. V is TRBV12-3 or TRBV12-4 and J is TRBJ2-1; 9 bases align to TRBD1. J was trimmed by 8 bases and V by 4 bases; bases with no gene match: 0. The CDR3 is 12 amino acids. CDR3 coding DNA: TGTGCCAGCAGTTGGACAGGGGATGAGCAGTTCTTC. Translated: CASSWTGDEQFF.

This clonotype was seen many times. V is TRBV6-1 and J is TRBJ1-3; maybe TRBD1 (5 bases). CDR3 length: 15 amino acids. V gave up 7 bases and J gave up 1 base, with 14 bases separating them. CDR1 MNHNS and CDR2 SASEGT come from the germline V gene. The CDR3 reads CASMRGARSGNTIYF. CDR3 DNA: TGTGCCAGCATGAGAGGGGCAAGATCTGGAAACACCATATATTTT.

The chain uses TRBV7-2 and TRBJ2-3, with 10 bases that match TRBD2. From germline, CDR1 is SGHTA and CDR2 FQGNSA. The CDR3 spans 17 residues. After removal of 5 bases from V and 6 bases from J, the junction contained 14 bases not matched to a gene. The CDR3 region has the DNA TGTGCCAGCAGCAGACCGGGAGCGGGGGGGCCGTGGGATACGCAGTATTTT. Encoded protein: CASSRPGAGGPWDTQYF.

The rearrangement links TRBV20-1 to TRBJ2-5; the D gene is possibly TRBD1 (6 bases). The germline V gene encodes CDR1 DFQATT and CDR2 SNEGSKA (reference sequence). V lost 7 bases and J 5 bases, leaving 23 bases between the germline ends. The length of the CDR3 is 15 residues. For the CDR3, the DNA is TGCAGTGTCACGATCCTGCGAGGGGGTCAGGAGACCCAGTACTTC. Its protein is CSVTILRGGQETQYF.

This clonotype was detected ten times or more. CDR3 residues: CASSLGDEKLFF. As DNA, the CDR3 is TGTGCCAGCAGCTTAGGTGATGAAAAACTGTTTTTT. The V gene is TRBV11-3, the J gene TRBJ1-4; D ambiguous. The V end lost 1 base, the J end lost 6 bases, and 3 bases lay between the germline ends. Germline V gene data show CDR1 as SGHNT and CDR2 as YENEEA. This CDR3 comprises 12 residues.

The sample holds many counts of this clonotype. This chain uses TRBV20-1 with TRBJ2-2; maybe TRBD2 (6 bases). The length of the CDR3 is 14 residues. Trimming shortened V by 6 bases and J by 7 bases, and 18 bases separated the two germline ends. Germline V lookup: CDR1 DFQATT, CDR2 SNEGSKA (reference sequence). The CDR3 bases are TGCAGTGCCTATGCAGGGACTTTCGGCGGGGAGCTGTTTTTT. As protein: CSAYAGTFGGELFF.

This sequence joins TRBV18 and TRBJ2-2; D call uncertain. The V end was cut by 2 bases, the J end by 0 bases, with 4 bases between. The CDR3 is 14 amino acids. Germline CDR1 and CDR2: KGHSH and LQKENI. Here the CDR3 DNA reads TGTGCCAGCTCACCAGGGTCGAACACCGGGGAGCTGTTTTTT. Protein sequence: CASSPGSNTGELFF. Full variable domain (missing parts from reference TRBV18 and TRBJ2-2): NAGVMQNPRHLVRRRGQEARLRCSPMKGHSHVYWYRQLPEEGLKFMVYLQKENIIDESGMPKERFSAEFPKEGPSILRIQQVVRGDSAAYFCASSPGSNTGELFFGEGSRLTVL.

This clonotype turned up a few times. The chain links TRBV13 to TRBJ2-2, with D uncertain. Germline V CDR1 and CDR2: PRHDT, FYEKMQ (reference sequence). The CDR3 covers 16 residues. Trimming left V 0 bases short and J 2 bases short, with 10 bases between. The CDR3 loop reads CASSLGAGPNTGELFF. As DNA, the CDR3 is TGTGCCAGCAGCTTAGGGGCCGGACCCAACACCGGGGAGCTGTTTTTT.